The 30 T cell receptor beta chains in this list originate from one sample, sequenced in a study of blood T cell repertoires in COVID-19. Sequenced by immunoSEQ multiplex PCR; TCRdb stores in-frame clones only, minus some. Found here are roughly 20,000 clones, roughly nine tenths of them singletons; the top ten hold roughly 27%. Sequencing used peripheral blood. The receptors stem from a human donor with active COVID-19. The donor label of this sample is uncertain.

V and J are TRBV5-1 and TRBJ1-2; D is unresolved. The CDR3 sequence is 12 residues long. The germline V and J ends were trimmed by 1 base and 4 bases, with 5 bases remaining between them. Germline CDR1 SGHRS, CDR2 YFSETQ. CDR3 sequence reads: CASSLLGYGYTF. Written as DNA, the CDR3 is TGCGCCAGCAGCTTGCTCGGCTATGGCTACACCTTC.

The chain couples TRBV11-2 to TRBJ1-4, with D possibly TRBD1 on 5 matching bases. Deletions cut 3 bases from V and 7 bases from J, with 12 bases between. CDR1 SGHAT and CDR2 FQNNGV come from the germline V gene. The CDR3 loop spans 14 amino acids. Here the CDR3 DNA reads TGTGCCAGCAGCTTTCAGGGTTCTGGTGAAAAACTGTTTTTT. Translating it yields CASSFQGSGEKLFF. Complete variable domain (other parts from reference TRBV11-2 and TRBJ1-4): EAGVAQSPRYKIIEKRQSVAFWCNPISGHATLYWYQQILGQGPKLLIQFQNNGVVDDSQLPKDRFSAERLKGVDSTLKIQPAKLEDSAVYLCASSFQGSGEKLFFGSGTQLSVL.

V usage is TRBV13 and J usage is TRBJ2-1, with 13 bases identical to TRBD2. CDR3 length: 15 residues. Germline V lookup: CDR1 PRHDT, CDR2 FYEKMQ (reference sequence). Trimming took 5 bases from V and 7 from J; bases not matched to a gene: 5. Here the CDR3 DNA reads TGTGCCAGCAGCCCGTGGACTAGCGGGGGTAATGAGCAGTTCTTC. Encoded protein: CASSPWTSGGNEQFF.

This clone appeared a single time. The chain uses TRBV25-1 and TRBJ1-1, with TRBD1 identical over 11 bases. The CDR3 has 16 amino acids. Germline trimming cut 2 bases from V and 4 bases from J; bases unmatched to any gene: 6. From germline, CDR1 is MGHDK and CDR2 SYGVNS. Written as DNA, the CDR3 is TGTGCCAGCAGTGAACCACCCGGGACAGGGGGCACTGAAGCTTTCTTT. Translated, it gives CASSEPPGTGGTEAFF.

This clone has only one observation. The chain carries TRBV10-3 and TRBJ2-1; 7 bases agree with TRBD2. V gave up 6 bases and J gave up 0 bases; unmatched junction bases: 5. CDR1 is ENHRY and CDR2 is SYGVKD in the germline V gene. The CDR3 totals 15 residues. CDR3 nucleotide sequence: TGTGCCATCAGGGAGACTAGCCTCTCCTACAATGAGCAGTTCTTC. Translated: CAIRETSLSYNEQFF.

The V and J genes are TRBV6-2 or TRBV6-3 and TRBJ2-5; maybe TRBD1 (5 bases). This CDR3 has 14 amino acids. Trimming removed 2 bases from V and 1 base from J, with 8 bases in between. Per germline, CDR1 MNHEY and CDR2 SVGEGT. CDR3 coding DNA: TGTGCCAGCAGTTACCTACAGGTCCAAGAGACCCAGTACTTC. Residues: CASSYLQVQETQYF.

V and J are TRBV15 and TRBJ1-4; no clear D. The CDR3 is made up of 15 amino acids. Germline CDR1 LNHNV, CDR2 YYDKDF (reference sequence). V was shortened by 7 bases and J by 7 bases, with 19 bases between the two germline ends. The CDR3 region is CATTSLTAGIEKLFF. The CDR3 DNA is TGTGCCACCACGAGTTTGACGGCAGGCATTGAAAAACTGTTTTTT.

This chain uses TRBV7-9 with TRBJ2-3; D remains ambiguous. Germline V gives CDR1 SEHNR, CDR2 FQNEAQ (reference sequence). V was clipped by 1 base and J by 0 bases, with 11 bases between them. The CDR3 is made up of 16 amino acids. The CDR3 is CASSLVGGASTDTQYF. The DNA of the CDR3 is TGTGCCAGCAGCTTAGTTGGCGGAGCTAGCACAGATACGCAGTATTTT.

This chain connects TRBV2 to TRBJ1-5; D not certain. The CDR3 consists of 15 residues. Per the germline V gene, CDR1 is SNHLY and CDR2 is FYNNEI. V was shortened by 6 bases and J by 3 bases, with 15 bases between the two germline ends. The CDR3 is CASRAGRVDNQPQHF. The CDR3 DNA reads as TGTGCCAGCAGGGCGGGGAGGGTAGACAATCAGCCCCAGCATTTT.

The chain recombines TRBV25-1 with TRBJ2-3; D not certain. V dropped 8 bases and J dropped 6 bases, with 15 bases sitting between them. The CDR3 is made up of 13 amino acids. Germline V gives CDR1 MGHDK, CDR2 SYGVNS. CDR3 residues: CASGDGVTDTQYF. The CDR3 coding sequence is TGTGCCAGCGGAGACGGTGTCACGGATACGCAGTATTTT. Variable domain in full (rest from reference TRBV25-1 and TRBJ2-3): EADIYQTPRYLVIGTGKKITLECSQTMGHDKMYWYQQDPGMELHLIHYSYGVNSTEKGDLSSESTVSRIRTEHFPLTLESARPSHTSQYLCASGDGVTDTQYFGPGTRLTVL.

The rearrangement joins TRBV25-1 to TRBJ2-1; D is perhaps TRBD1 (6 bases). CDR3 size: 15 residues. V was pared by 4 bases and J by 4 bases, with 14 bases between. CDR1 is MGHDK and CDR2 is SYGVNS in the germline V gene. The CDR3 bases are TGTGCCAGCAGTGGCGATCCGGGACATTACAATGAGCAGTTCTTC. This sequence encodes CASSGDPGHYNEQFF.

J is TRBJ1-5 and V is TRBV20-1; 7 nucleotides align to TRBD1. V lost 3 bases and J lost 3; bases outside the gene matches: 2. The length of the CDR3 is 13 residues. CDR1 is DFQATT, CDR2 SNEGSKA, per germline (reference sequence). CDR3 sequence (DNA): TGCAGTGCTAGTCAGGGGGTCAATCAGCCCCAGCATTTT. Protein product: CSASQGVNQPQHF.

The genes are TRBV5-4 and TRBJ2-7; 8 nucleotides line up with TRBD2. CDR1 SGHNT and CDR2 YYREEE come from the germline V gene (reference sequence). The CDR3 is made up of 14 amino acids. After removal of 5 bases from V and 5 bases from J, the junction contained 9 bases not matched to a gene. DNA of the CDR3: TGTGCCAGCAGATCCGGGGGGGCTTTCGACGAGCAGTACTTC. Encoded protein: CASRSGGAFDEQYF.

This chain uses TRBV18 with TRBJ1-2, with TRBD1 matching over 7 bases. J was trimmed by 3 bases and V by 2 bases; bases with no gene match: 6. This CDR3 has 15 residues. CDR1 is KGHSH, CDR2 LQKENI, per germline. The CDR3 reads CASSPAQGVDYGYTF. The CDR3 DNA reads TGTGCCAGCTCACCAGCCCAGGGGGTAGACTATGGCTACACCTTC.

The chain employs TRBV24-1 and TRBJ2-7; maybe TRBD2 (6 bases). The CDR3 length is 15 residues. CDR1 and CDR2 (germline): KGHDR, SFDVKD. Trimming took 1 base from V and 3 from J, leaving 12 bases between them. The DNA of the CDR3 is TGTGCCACCAGTGATTTTATAGCGGAGGGCTACGAGCAGTACTTC. Translation gives CATSDFIAEGYEQYF.

The chain couples TRBV18 to TRBJ2-3; 8 nucleotides match TRBD1. V gave up 4 bases and J gave up 3 bases; unmatched junction bases: 9. CDR3 length equals 16 residues. Germline lookup yields CDR1 KGHSH and CDR2 LQKENI. The chain's CDR3 is CASSRTRTGTTDTQYF. The CDR3 bases are TGTGCCAGCTCACGAACAAGGACAGGGACAACAGATACGCAGTATTTT.

Remarks on this clone: One end of the junction is discordant with germline, which a read error may explain. This chain joins TRBV7-9 and TRBJ2-2; TRBD1 agrees at 7 bases. The CDR3 has 15 residues. Germline V gene data show CDR1 as SEHNR and CDR2 as FQNEAQ (reference sequence). The CDR3, as DNA: TGTGCCAGCAGTTTAGGGGGCGCCGACACCGGGGAGCTGTTTTTT. Translating it yields CASSLGGADTGELFF.

The V call is TRBV24-1, the J call TRBJ2-7, with 7 bases fitting TRBD1. The germline V gene encodes CDR1 KGHDR and CDR2 SFDVKD. CDR3 length equals 13 residues. Trimming cost V 6 bases and J 7 bases; bases outside gene matches: 8. CDR3 sequence (DNA): TGTGCCACCAGTCTGACAGGGTCGGGGGAGCAGTACTTC. It translates to CATSLTGSGEQYF.

The V gene is TRBV5-8, the J gene TRBJ2-2; 8 bases map to TRBD1. Germline values: CDR1 SGHTS, CDR2 YDEGEE. The CDR3 contains 14 residues. Unmatched junction bases numbered 0, after V lost 1 base and J lost 4 bases. The CDR3 here is CASSLTGGTGELFF. The CDR3 bases are TGTGCCAGCAGCTTGACAGGGGGCACCGGGGAGCTGTTTTTT.

The chain carries TRBV7-6 and TRBJ1-5; maybe TRBD1 (5 bases). V shed 0 bases and J shed 0 bases, with 9 bases lying between them. Germline V gene data show CDR1 as SGHVS and CDR2 as FNYEAQ. This CDR3 region has 16 residues. CDR3 in DNA: TGTGCCAGCAGCTTAGCTGGCGGGGCTAGCAATCAGCCCCAGCATTTT. This codes for CASSLAGGASNQPQHF. Drawing the rest from reference TRBV7-6 and TRBJ1-5, the complete variable domain is GAGVSQSPRYKVTKRGQDVALRCDPISGHVSLYWYRQALGQGPEFLTYFNYEAQQDKSGLPNDRFSAERPEGSISTLTIQRTEQRDSAMYRCASSLAGGASNQPQHFGDGTRLSIL.

This clone was seen a handful of times. V gene TRBV5-1 combines with J gene TRBJ2-1, with D perhaps matching TRBD2 (5 bases). CDR1 is SGHRS and CDR2 is YFSETQ in the germline V gene. The CDR3 runs 13 residues. Trimming pared 4 bases from V and 10 bases from J, leaving 15 bases between. In nucleotides, the CDR3 is TGCGCCAGCAGCCCGGGCGCGCAGCGGGAGCAGTTCTTC. Translation: CASSPGAQREQFF.

The chain uses TRBV18 and TRBJ1-5, with TRBD1 identical over 9 bases. Germline CDR1 and CDR2: KGHSH and LQKENI. The trim removed 5 bases at V and 1 base at J, leaving 9 bases unmatched. CDR3 length equals 17 residues. The CDR3 is CASSAGTGRSSNQPQHF. The CDR3 nucleotides read TGTGCCAGCTCAGCCGGGACAGGGAGGAGCAGCAATCAGCCCCAGCATTTT.

Only one count was recorded for this clone. V and J are TRBV14 and TRBJ2-3; 8 positions match TRBD2. The CDR3 sequence is 16 residues long. Germline assignment: CDR1 SGHDN and CDR2 FVKESK. Trimming removed 3 bases from V and 5 bases from J; junction bases left unmatched: 10. For the CDR3, the DNA is TGTGCCAGCAGCCAGGCCGCTAGCGGGTTACGAGATACGCAGTATTTT. Protein product: CASSQAASGLRDTQYF.

The chain joins TRBV5-1 to TRBJ2-5; 7 bases align to TRBD1. The V segment lost 0 bases and the J segment 2 bases; nucleotides outside the gene matches: 7. The CDR3 runs 16 residues. The germline V gene encodes CDR1 SGHRS and CDR2 YFSETQ. Here the CDR3 reads CASSLAGAGGQETQYF. In DNA form, the CDR3 reads TGCGCCAGCAGCTTGGCCGGGGCAGGGGGTCAAGAGACCCAGTACTTC.

The rearrangement joins TRBV3-1 (or the pseudogene TRBV3-2) to TRBJ2-7, with D possibly being TRBD2 (5 bases). CDR1 is LGHDT and CDR2 is YNNKEL in the germline V gene (reference sequence). The CDR3 has 12 residues. Between the trimmed V and J ends, which lost 4 bases and 6 bases, there was a span of 10 bases. The CDR3 is CASSLAAGEQYF. The CDR3 coding sequence is TGTGCCAGCAGCCTCGCGGCGGGCGAGCAGTACTTC.

The chain links TRBV6-1 to TRBJ2-7, with D possibly matching TRBD1 (5 bases). V lost 0 bases and J lost 2, with 11 bases in between. The length of the CDR3 is 15 residues. In germline, CDR1 is MNHNS, CDR2 SASEGT. CDR3 bases: TGTGCCAGCAGTGAAGCTGAACAGGAGACCTACGAGCAGTACTTC. Residues: CASSEAEQETYEQYF.

This sequence joins TRBV5-1 and TRBJ2-1; TRBD2 matches 7 bases. CDR1 is SGHRS, CDR2 YFSETQ, per germline. The V gene end was trimmed by 0 bases and the J gene end by 7 bases; junction bases not matched to a gene: 4. There are 14 residues in the CDR3. The CDR3 DNA reads as TGCGCCAGCAGCTTGGGGAGCGGGATAAATGAGCAGTTCTTC. It encodes CASSLGSGINEQFF.

This clone has just one count. The V call is TRBV7-9, the J call TRBJ2-5; 8 bases fit TRBD1. The ends lost 4 bases at V and 1 base at J; junction bases unmatched: 2. This CDR3 has 14 amino acids. The V gene's germline CDR1 is SEHNR and CDR2 FQNEAQ (reference sequence). CDR3 in DNA: TGTGCCAGCAGCTGGGGGACAGGCCAAGAGACCCAGTACTTC. Protein product: CASSWGTGQETQYF.

V and J are TRBV6-1 and TRBJ1-3; 8 bases are a match to TRBD1. CDR3 length: 18 amino acids. J was trimmed by 0 bases and V by 0 bases; bases with no gene match: 7. The germline V gene has CDR1 MNHNS and CDR2 SASEGT. CDR3 nucleotide sequence: TGTGCCAGCAGTGAAGCGGCTACAGGGGGTAGCTCTGGAAACACCATATATTTT. It yields the protein CASSEAATGGSSGNTIYF.

This clone has more than one count but fewer than ten. CDR3 DNA: TGTGCCATCCTCGGGAGGAGAGGGGAGAAACTGTTTTTT. Amino acids: CAILGRRGEKLFF. This sequence joins TRBV28 and TRBJ1-4; perhaps TRBD1 as D (5 bases). This CDR3 region has 13 residues. Germline V gene sequence: CDR1 MDHEN, CDR2 SYDVKM. V gave up 10 bases and J gave up 11 bases, with 20 bases separating them. The variable domain in full, with the rest retrieved from reference TRBV28 and TRBJ1-4, is DVKVTQSSRYLVKRTGEKVFLECVQDMDHENMFWYRQDPGLGLRLIYFSYDVKMKEKGDIPEGYSVSREKKERFSLILESASTNQTSMYLCAILGRRGEKLFFGSGTQLSVL.